One sample yielded the 31 T cell receptor beta chains listed below, sequenced in a study of T cells after yellow fever vaccination. Via MiXCR, TCRdb re-called the 5' RACE reads, giving one row per CDR3 protein. The repertoire holds over 120,000 distinct CDR3 sequences, with more than 6.5% as singletons. The material was CD4+ T cells sorted from PBMCs, obtained 10 days after the yellow fever booster vaccination. These receptors were taken from a man aged 25 to 40 who received the YFV17D yellow fever vaccine.

Remarks on this clonotype: Being one base from a much bigger clone, this may be a read error. V and J are TRBV20-1 and TRBJ2-5; D unclear. The CDR3 length is 11 residues. The germline CDR1 and CDR2 sequences are DFQATT and SNEGSKA (reference sequence). The CDR3 region has the DNA TGCAGTGCTAGAGATCTGATGACGGTGCACTTC. It is translated as CSARDLMTVHF.

The rearrangement joins TRBV19 to TRBJ1-5; no definite D call. Looked up from germline, CDR1 is LNHDA and CDR2 is SQIVND (reference sequence). V gave up 5 bases and J gave up 0 bases, with 11 bases separating them. CDR3 length: 15 residues. The CDR3 DNA reads TGTGCCAGTAGTCCGCAAGACCTTAGCAATCAGCCCCAGCATTTT. Translation gives CASSPQDLSNQPQHF.

This clonotype showed up many times. The chain combines TRBV15 with TRBJ2-3; no firm D call. Germline V gene data show CDR1 as LNHNV and CDR2 as YYDKDF (reference sequence). This CDR3 comprises 13 residues. V lost 3 bases and J 3 bases, leaving 7 bases between the germline ends. CDR3: CATSRETTDTQYF. The CDR3 region has the DNA TGTGCCACCAGCAGGGAGACTACAGATACGCAGTATTTT.

Regarding this clonotype: This may arise from a read error, as a much more abundant clone is one base away. The chain joins TRBV7-2 to TRBJ2-3; D is perhaps TRBD2 (6 bases). Germline CDR1 reads SGHTA; CDR2 reads FQGNSA. The CDR3 covers 13 residues. Trimming cost V 3 bases and J 6 bases, with 10 bases left between them. CDR3 sequence reads: CASSLTRKDTQYF. The CDR3 DNA reads as TGTGCCAGCAGCTTGACTAGAAAGGATACGCAGTATTTT. The full variable domain, in which reference TRBV7-2 and TRBJ2-3 provide the parts outside the CDR3, is GAGVSQSPSNKVTEKGKDVELRCDPISGHTALYWYRQSLGQGLEFLIYFQGNSAPDKSGLPSDRFSAERTGGSVSTLTIQRTQQEDSAVYLCASSLTRKDTQYFGPGTRLTVL.

Concerning this clonotype: This clone may be a read error of a much larger clone one base away. The chain carries TRBV20-1 and TRBJ2-7; no clear D. Between the trimmed V and J ends, which lost 1 base and 5 bases, there was a span of 12 bases. Germline V gene data show CDR1 as DFQATT and CDR2 as SNEGSKA (reference sequence). The CDR3 sequence is 13 residues long. The CDR3 region has the DNA TGCAGTGCTAGAGTGGCGTCGGCAGACGAGCAGTACTTC. Protein sequence: CSARVASADEQYF.

There are many counts of this clonotype. The rearrangement uses TRBV20-1 and TRBJ2-3; D not resolved. Between the trimmed V and J ends, which lost 0 bases and 3 bases, there was a span of 7 bases. Germline V gene data show CDR1 as DFQATT and CDR2 as SNEGSKA (reference sequence). CDR3 length: 13 residues. The CDR3 reads CSARDLRTDTQYF. The DNA for the CDR3 is TGCAGTGCTAGAGATCTGAGAACAGATACGCAGTATTTT.

This clonotype was found many times. The chain has TRBV20-1 and TRBJ2-5, with D hard to call. Germline V lookup: CDR1 DFQATT, CDR2 SNEGSKA (reference sequence). With 1 base removed from V and 7 bases from J, the gap between germline ends came to 13 bases. The CDR3 covers 13 residues. The CDR3 nucleotides read TGCAGTGCTAGAGCTGGCCTCTTGCCGACCCAGTACTTC. Translation gives CSARAGLLPTQYF.

The chain carries TRBV20-1 and TRBJ2-2, with a tentative D call TRBD1 (5 bases). Germline V gene lookup returns CDR1 DFQATT and CDR2 SNEGSKA (reference sequence). The CDR3 has 16 amino acids. V lost 3 bases and J lost 3, with 17 bases in between. CDR3 nucleotides: TGCAGTGCTAGGCCGGCTCCAGGACAACACACCGGGGAGCTGTTTTTT. It specifies CSARPAPGQHTGELFF.

This clonotype was seen a handful of times. The chain couples TRBV6-1 to TRBJ2-7, with D possibly matching TRBD1 (6 bases). Trimming pared 10 bases from V and 2 bases from J, leaving 15 bases between. The CDR3 runs 13 residues. In germline, CDR1 is MNHNS, CDR2 SASEGT. As DNA, the CDR3 is TGTGCCACCCAGGGGAAAAGGGCCTACGAGCAGTACTTC. This translates into CATQGKRAYEQYF.

This clonotype was found a few times. The V and J genes are TRBV28 and TRBJ2-7, with D hard to call. CDR3 length equals 14 residues. Per germline, CDR1 MDHEN and CDR2 SYDVKM. V lost 3 bases to trimming and J lost 5 bases, with 14 bases between them. CDR3 DNA sequence: TGTGCCAGCAGTTTGGTGGGCCCGGCAAACGAGCAGTACTTC. Translating gives CASSLVGPANEQYF.

This clonotype was seen a handful of times. This sequence joins TRBV5-5 and TRBJ2-3; no clear D gene. V was clipped by 1 base and J by 0 bases, with 9 bases between them. Per the germline V gene, CDR1 is SGHKS and CDR2 is YYEKEE (reference sequence). CDR3 length equals 15 residues. DNA for the CDR3: TGTGCCAGCAGCTTGCTGGGCTCTAGCACAGATACGCAGTATTTT. It is translated as CASSLLGSSTDTQYF.

This clonotype was counted ten times or more. This chain uses TRBV11-1 with TRBJ1-6; D remains ambiguous. V lost 0 bases to trimming and J lost 5 bases, with 14 bases between them. This CDR3 is built from 17 residues. Germline loops: CDR1 SGHAT, CDR2 FQDESV (reference sequence). CDR3: CASSLAVLDEDNSPLHF. CDR3 nucleotide sequence: TGTGCCAGCAGCTTAGCTGTTCTAGATGAAGATAATTCACCCCTCCACTTT. Variable domain in full (rest from reference TRBV11-1 and TRBJ1-6): EAEVAQSPRYKITEKSQAVAFWCDPISGHATLYWYRQILGQGPELLVQFQDESVVDDSQLPKDRFSAERLKGVDSTLKIQPAELGDSAMYLCASSLAVLDEDNSPLHFGNGTRLTVT.

The table lists this clonotype with many counts. Written as DNA, the CDR3 is TGTGCCACCAGTGACCCGGGCACTGAAGCTTTCTTT. As protein: CATSDPGTEAFF. V usage is TRBV24-1 and J usage is TRBJ1-1; D is uncertain. CDR3 length: 12 amino acids. The germline V gene encodes CDR1 KGHDR and CDR2 SFDVKD. Trimming removed 4 bases at V and 4 bases at J, with 6 bases between.

This clonotype has at least ten counts. This chain links TRBV12-3 or TRBV12-4 with TRBJ1-5; D unresolved. V was pared by 0 bases and J by 1 base, with 7 bases between. The CDR3 runs to 15 residues. In nucleotides, the CDR3 is TGTGCCAGCAGTTTAGCAGCTGGAAGCAATCAGCCCCAGCATTTT. It specifies CASSLAAGSNQPQHF.

In this sample, this clonotype turned up many times. The rearrangement uses TRBV7-3 and TRBJ2-2, with unresolved D. The V gene's germline CDR1 is SGHTA and CDR2 FQGTGA. Trimming stripped 2 bases from V and 1 base from J, with 5 bases between. The CDR3 is made up of 14 amino acids. As DNA, the CDR3 is TGTGCCAGCAGCTTATTTTTGAACACCGGGGAGCTGTTTTTT. Translating gives CASSLFLNTGELFF. The full variable domain, with the rest looked up from reference TRBV7-3 and TRBJ2-2, is GAGVSQTPSNKVTEKGKYVELRCDPISGHTALYWYRQSLGQGPEFLIYFQGTGAADDSGLPNDRFFAVRPEGSVSTLKIQRTERGDSAVYLCASSLFLNTGELFFGEGSRLTVL.

This clonotype was picked up many times. V usage is TRBV7-8 and J usage is TRBJ2-1; TRBD1 matches at 10 bases. The CDR3 is made up of 15 amino acids. With 3 bases clipped from V and 9 bases from J, the junction kept 8 bases outside the gene matches. The V gene's germline CDR1 is SGHVS and CDR2 FQNEAQ. The CDR3 region is CASSFPGQGPPEQFF. The CDR3 coding sequence is TGTGCCAGCAGCTTCCCGGGACAGGGGCCTCCTGAGCAGTTCTTC. Drawing the rest from reference TRBV7-8 and TRBJ2-1, the complete variable domain is GAGVSQSPRYKVAKRGQDVALRCDPISGHVSLFWYQQALGQGPEFLTYFQNEAQLDKSGLPSDRFFAERPEGSVSTLKIQRTQQEDSAVYLCASSFPGQGPPEQFFGPGTRLTVL.

This clonotype was counted many times. The chain carries TRBV2 and TRBJ1-2; 8 nucleotides match TRBD1. The germline V gene encodes CDR1 SNHLY and CDR2 FYNNEI. The CDR3 is 14 residues long. After removal of 3 bases from V and 4 bases from J, the junction contained 4 bases not matched to a gene. The CDR3 loop reads CASSDSGGPYGYTF. The CDR3 DNA is TGTGCCAGCAGTGACTCAGGGGGCCCCTATGGCTACACCTTC. The full variable domain, rest sourced from reference TRBV2 and TRBJ1-2, is EPEVTQTPSHQVTQMGQEVILRCVPISNHLYFYWYRQILGQKVEFLVSFYNNEISEKSEIFDDQFSVERPDGSNFTLKIRSTKLEDSAMYFCASSDSGGPYGYTFGSGTRLTVV.

This clonotype came up many times. The V gene is TRBV12-3 or TRBV12-4, the J gene TRBJ1-2; D unresolved. Trimming took 6 bases from V and 8 from J, leaving 19 bases between them. The CDR3 length is 14 residues. The CDR3 protein is CASRLREAGGGYTF. The CDR3 bases are TGTGCCAGCAGATTACGGGAGGCGGGAGGGGGCTACACCTTC.

This clonotype was detected many times. The chain combines TRBV5-1 with TRBJ1-1; no clear D. CDR3 length: 13 amino acids. Germline V gene sequence: CDR1 SGHRS, CDR2 YFSETQ. Trimming pared 5 bases from V and 1 base from J, leaving 9 bases between. CDR3 sequence: CASSFNRNTEAFF. The DNA for the CDR3 is TGCGCCAGCAGTTTTAATCGGAACACTGAAGCTTTCTTT. Full variable domain (missing parts from reference TRBV5-1 and TRBJ1-1): KAGVTQTPRYLIKTRGQQVTLSCSPISGHRSVSWYQQTPGQGLQFLFEYFSETQRNKGNFPGRFSGRQFSNSRSEMNVSTLELGDSALYLCASSFNRNTEAFFGQGTRLTVV.

This clonotype has a count of ten or more. Written as DNA, the CDR3 is TGTGCCAGCAGTGCCGGGACCTCTGGAAACACCATATATTTT. Its protein product is CASSAGTSGNTIYF. The chain is built from TRBV2 and TRBJ1-3, with TRBD1 as a possible D gene (5 bases). The V end lost 4 bases, the J end lost 0 bases, and 7 bases lay between the germline ends. This CDR3 is built from 14 residues. The germline CDR1 and CDR2 sequences are SNHLY and FYNNEI.

Many counts were recorded for this clonotype. DNA of the CDR3: TGTGCCAGTGCTTGGACTAGCGGGGGCACAGATACGCAGTATTTT. It translates to CASAWTSGGTDTQYF. The chain carries TRBV19 and TRBJ2-3; TRBD2 aligns across 12 bases. Germline assignment: CDR1 LNHDA and CDR2 SQIVND (reference sequence). Trimming took 8 bases from V and 1 from J; bases not matched to a gene: 4. The CDR3 has 15 amino acids.

In this sample, this clonotype turned up a few times. The chain couples TRBV5-1 to TRBJ1-2; 7 bases map to TRBD1. CDR1 is SGHRS and CDR2 is YFSETQ in the germline V gene. The V gene end was trimmed by 4 bases and the J gene end by 7 bases; junction bases not matched to a gene: 7. The CDR3 spans 13 residues. CDR3 coding DNA: TGCGCCAGCAGCCCAATCTCAGGGGGTGGCTACACCTTC. This gives the protein CASSPISGGGYTF.

This clonotype occurred many times. CDR3 sequence: CATSDKLAGTGARGNQPQHF. In DNA form, the CDR3 reads TGTGCCACCAGTGACAAGCTAGCCGGGACAGGGGCCCGAGGCAATCAGCCCCAGCATTTT. The chain combines TRBV24-1 with TRBJ1-5, with 10 positions matching TRBD1. Germline V gene lookup returns CDR1 KGHDR and CDR2 SFDVKD. Trimming at V came to 4 bases and at J to 2 bases, leaving 16 bases not matched to a gene. The CDR3 loop spans 20 amino acids.

This clonotype was counted many times. This chain links TRBV7-2 with TRBJ2-2; 10 bases are a match to TRBD2. Germline assignment: CDR1 SGHTA and CDR2 FQGNSA. The CDR3 is 16 residues long. After removal of 5 bases from V and 5 bases from J, the junction contained 8 bases not matched to a gene. CDR3 DNA sequence: TGTGCCAGCAGCGCCACTAGCGGGGCAAAAACCGGGGAGCTGTTTTTT. Residues: CASSATSGAKTGELFF.

This clonotype came up many times. The chain joins TRBV5-1 to TRBJ2-1; D uncertain. The CDR3 length is 15 residues. V gave up 5 bases and J gave up 5 bases, with 17 bases separating them. CDR1 SGHRS and CDR2 YFSETQ come from the germline V gene. The DNA of the CDR3 is TGCGCCAGCAGTCTTGAACGTAGTCCAAACAATGAGCAGTTCTTC. This sequence encodes CASSLERSPNNEQFF.

The sample holds many counts of this clonotype. The chain employs TRBV6-2 or TRBV6-3 and TRBJ2-1; D is unclear. CDR1 and CDR2 from the germline V gene are MNHEY and SVGEGT. V shed 7 bases and J shed 10 bases, with 11 bases lying between them. There are 11 residues in the CDR3. The CDR3 DNA reads TGTGCCAGCACGTCACTCGGGGAGCAGTTCTTC. It translates to CASTSLGEQFF.

The genes are TRBV7-2 and TRBJ2-5; either TRBD1 or TRBD2 may supply D (6 bases each). Germline CDR1 SGHTA, CDR2 FQGNSA. The CDR3 covers 16 residues. Deletions cut 11 bases from V and 4 bases from J, with 26 bases between. The CDR3 here is CAGIQGWGARGETQYF. In DNA, the CDR3 is TGTGCCGGCATCCAAGGGTGGGGGGCGCGGGGAGAGACCCAGTACTTC.

This clonotype was counted ten times or more. The gene calls are TRBV20-1 and TRBJ2-2; 7 bases map to TRBD2. The CDR3 is 15 residues long. The germline CDR1 and CDR2 sequences are DFQATT and SNEGSKA (reference sequence). V lost 1 base to trimming and J lost 7 bases; unmatched junction nucleotides: 9. The CDR3 coding sequence is TGCAGTGCTAGAGCTCCTAGCGGATTTGGCGGGGAGCTGTTTTTT. It specifies CSARAPSGFGGELFF.

There are a few counts of this clonotype. The V gene is TRBV28, the J gene TRBJ2-3; D unresolved. Trimming pared 2 bases from V and 2 bases from J, leaving 11 bases between. CDR1 and CDR2 from the germline V gene are MDHEN and SYDVKM. This CDR3 is 15 amino acids long. CDR3 bases: TGTGCCAGCAGTTTAGTACCACAAATCACAGATACGCAGTATTTT. Residues: CASSLVPQITDTQYF.

The sample holds many counts of this clonotype. The rearrangement uses TRBV12-3 or TRBV12-4 and TRBJ1-1; D ambiguous. Trimming cost V 1 base and J 1 base, with 4 bases left between them. This CDR3 has 13 residues. The CDR3 DNA is TGTGCCAGCAGTTTAGAGCGGAACACTGAAGCTTTCTTT. This translates into CASSLERNTEAFF.

This clonotype has a count of ten or more. The CDR3 sequence: CASSFTGTSSYNEQFF. In DNA, the CDR3 is TGTGCCAGCAGCTTCACCGGGACTTCCTCCTACAATGAGCAGTTCTTC. The chain joins TRBV9 to TRBJ2-1, with D tentatively TRBD2 (6 bases). Looked up from germline, CDR1 is SGDLS and CDR2 is YYNGEE. V was clipped by 4 bases and J by 0 bases, with 14 bases between them. This CDR3 comprises 16 residues. Full variable domain (remainder filled in from reference TRBV9 and TRBJ2-1): DSGVTQTPKHLITATGQRVTLRCSPRSGDLSVYWYQQSLDQGLQFLIQYYNGEERAKGNILERFSAQQFPDLHSELNLSSLELGDSALYFCASSFTGTSSYNEQFFGPGTRLTVL.